Listed below are T cell receptor beta chains from one sample, sequenced in a study of blood T cells in healthy people across ages. MiXCR, applied by TCRdb to the 5' RACE reads, yields one record per CDR3 protein. Here the sample spans roughly 900,000 distinct CDR3 sequences, around 48% being singletons. The sequenced sample was blood. The receptors were gathered from a man aged 25 to 45 in good health. Each CDR3 is given with its conserved first and last residue. A D gene is named only where the DNA matches it firmly. Expanded clones get a size class; other rows say once, few or many, or leave the size out.

V gene	CDR3 length	D gene	J gene	clone size	CDR3 protein	CDR3 DNA
TRBV12-3/TRBV12-4	12	.	TRBJ2-7	.	CASSLFNMEQYF	TGTGCCAGCAGTTTGTTTAATATGGAGCAGTACTTC
TRBV6-5	13	.	TRBJ1-5	.	CASSYGQRQPQHF	TGTGCCAGCAGTTACGGGCAGAGGCAGCCCCAGCATTTT
TRBV10-3	13	.	TRBJ2-5	.	CATRGTTKETQYF	TGTGCCACGCGAGGGACAACCAAAGAGACCCAGTACTTC
TRBV2	13	.	TRBJ2-7	few	CASSLGQELEQYF	TGTGCCAGCAGCCTCGGACAAGAACTCGAGCAGTACTTC
TRBV15	15	.	TRBJ2-7	few	CATSSPLLSSYEQYF	TGTGCCACCAGCTCTCCCCTACTCAGCTCCTACGAGCAGTACTTC
TRBV18	13	.	TRBJ2-5	many	CASSPGLSETQYF	TGTGCCAGCTCACCAGGCCTTTCAGAGACCCAGTACTTC
TRBV7-2	14	.	TRBJ1-4	.	CASSLTGSNEKLFF	TGTGCCAGCAGCCTAACAGGGTCTAATGAAAAACTGTTTTTT
TRBV27	14	.	TRBJ1-4	.	CASSQTRSNEKLFF	TGTGCCAGCAGCCAGACAAGAAGTAATGAAAAACTGTTTTTT
TRBV5-1	16	.	TRBJ1-1	once	CASSPSPTGMNTEAFF	TGCGCCAGCAGCCCATCCCCGACAGGTATGAACACTGAAGCTTTCTTT
TRBV12-3/TRBV12-4	15	.	TRBJ1-2	.	CASSPDPTFNYGYTF	TGTGCCAGCAGCCCGGACCCGACTTTTAACTATGGCTACACCTTC
TRBV29-1	17	.	TRBJ2-7	few	CSVEIRQFRRGPYEQYF	TGCAGCGTTGAAATAAGGCAGTTTCGAAGGGGCCCCTACGAGCAGTACTTC
TRBV7-9	15	TRBD2	TRBJ2-3	.	CASSLGGGNTDTQYF	TGTGCCAGCAGCTTAGGGGGGGGAAACACGGATACGCAGTATTTT
TRBV20-1	14	.	TRBJ2-7	few	CSARSLMSSYEQYF	TGCAGTGCTAGAAGTCTGATGAGCTCCTACGAGCAGTACTTC
TRBV14	14	.	TRBJ2-7	.	CASSPRRGTYEQYF	TGTGCCAGCAGCCCCCGCAGGGGAACCTACGAGCAGTACTTC
TRBV4-1	17	TRBD1	TRBJ2-1	many	CASREPSGTGPYNEQFF	TGCGCCAGCAGGGAACCTTCCGGGACAGGGCCTTACAATGAGCAGTTCTTC
TRBV3-1	16	TRBD1	TRBJ1-2	few	CASSQEGSGGSDGYTF	TGTGCCAGCAGCCAAGAGGGGTCAGGGGGGTCAGATGGCTACACTTTC
TRBV28	14	TRBD1	TRBJ1-2	.	CASSSGQGYYGYTF	TGTGCCAGCAGTTCGGGACAGGGGTACTATGGCTACACCTTC
TRBV6-2/TRBV6-3	13	.	TRBJ2-7	.	CASSPPDVNEQYF	TGTGCCAGCAGTCCCCCGGACGTGAACGAGCAGTACTTC
TRBV2	12	.	TRBJ1-5	few	CASALQSQPQHF	TGTGCCAGCGCACTCCAAAGTCAGCCCCAGCATTTT
TRBV20-1	15	.	TRBJ1-6	few	CSARGGKVANSPLHF	TGCAGTGCTAGAGGCGGGAAGGTCGCTAATTCACCCCTCCACTTT
TRBV7-9	15	.	TRBJ1-4	.	CASSSQGASLEKLFF	TGTGCCAGCAGCTCCCAAGGGGCTTCTCTGGAGAAACTGTTTTTT
TRBV5-6	15	.	TRBJ2-7	.	CASSLRQVKSYEQYF	TGTGCCAGCAGCCTTCGACAGGTAAAATCCTACGAGCAGTACTTC
TRBV6-1	16	.	TRBJ1-2	.	CASSQPPGQLVYGYTF	TGTGCCAGCAGTCAGCCTCCGGGACAACTTGTCTATGGCTACACCTTC
TRBV28	14	TRBD1	TRBJ1-2	.	CASSFRQGAIGYTF	TGTGCCAGCAGTTTCCGACAGGGGGCTATTGGCTACACCTTC
TRBV28	13	.	TRBJ2-7	.	CATHRYLSYEQYF	TGTGCCACCCATAGGTACCTCTCCTACGAGCAGTACTTC
TRBV6-2/TRBV6-3	17	.	TRBJ1-1	.	CASCDSLVGSKNTEAFF	TGTGCCAGTTGCGACTCCTTGGTAGGCTCAAAGAACACTGAAGCTTTCTTT
TRBV9	14	.	TRBJ2-1	few	CASSVATSPGEQFF	TGTGCCAGCAGCGTAGCTACTAGCCCAGGGGAGCAGTTCTTC
TRBV28	16	.	TRBJ1-1	.	CASSPPLGGGNTEAFF	TGTGCCAGCAGTCCGCCCCTAGGGGGGGGGAACACTGAAGCTTTCTTT
TRBV11-2	14	.	TRBJ2-3	few	CASSLRRRQDTQYF	TGTGCCAGCAGCTTAAGACGGCGTCAAGATACGCAGTATTTT
TRBV9	14	.	TRBJ2-1	few	CASSVEVGYNEQFF	TGTGCCAGCAGCGTAGAGGTTGGATACAATGAGCAGTTCTTC
TRBV7-3	16	TRBD1	TRBJ1-1	.	CASSLNPPTGGDKAFF	TGTGCCAGCAGCTTAAACCCGCCAACAGGGGGGGACAAAGCTTTCTTT
TRBV5-5	15	.	TRBJ2-3	.	CASSTGWGSTDTQYF	TGTGCCAGCAGCACAGGGTGGGGTAGCACAGATACGCAGTATTTT
TRBV28	19	.	TRBJ2-7	.	CASSLTYQGNALLRPEQYF	TGTGCCAGCAGTCTGACTTACCAGGGGAATGCTTTGCTACGCCCCGAGCAGTACTTC
TRBV5-1	15	.	TRBJ2-7	.	CASSVKGTDYYEQYF	TGCGCCAGCAGCGTTAAGGGGACGGATTACTACGAGCAGTACTTC
TRBV7-2	15	.	TRBJ2-7	.	CASSPYSYPSYEQYF	TGTGCCAGCAGCCCCTACTCCTATCCCTCCTACGAGCAGTACTTC
TRBV7-9	14	TRBD1	TRBJ1-6	many	CASSRTGVNSPLHF	TGTGCCAGCAGCCGCACAGGGGTGAATTCACCCCTCCACTTT
TRBV6-5	13	.	TRBJ2-1	.	CASSDSSVGEQFF	TGTGCCAGCAGTGACTCGAGCGTGGGTGAGCAGTTCTTC
TRBV29-1	14	TRBD1	TRBJ2-7	once	CSVKRDRGLSEQYF	TGCAGCGTAAAACGGGACAGGGGGCTCTCCGAGCAGTACTTC
TRBV20-1	14	.	TRBJ2-3	.	CSARVPLSTDTQYF	TGCAGTGCTAGAGTTCCCCTTAGCACAGATACGCAGTATTTT
TRBV27	11	.	TRBJ2-1	few	CASSSQWEQFF	TGTGCCAGCAGCTCACAATGGGAGCAGTTCTTC
TRBV11-3	16	TRBD1	TRBJ1-6	many	CASSFRTGGYNSPLHF	TGTGCCAGCAGCTTTCGGACAGGGGGTTATAATTCACCCCTCCACTTT
TRBV18	13	.	TRBJ2-1	.	CASSMGRAHEQFF	TGTGCCAGCTCCATGGGCCGGGCCCATGAGCAGTTCTTC
TRBV10-3	13	.	TRBJ2-1	.	CAISDGTRNEQFF	TGTGCCATCAGTGACGGGACTCGCAATGAGCAGTTCTTC
TRBV20-1	15	TRBD1	TRBJ2-7	.	CNARDVGQVSYEQYF	TGCAATGCTAGAGATGTAGGACAGGTCTCCTACGAGCAGTACTTC
TRBV29-1	18	TRBD2	TRBJ2-1	.	CSVDLTSGELISYNEQFF	TGCAGCGTTGATTTGACTAGCGGGGAATTAATCTCCTACAATGAGCAGTTCTTC
TRBV14	13	TRBD1	TRBJ2-7	few	CASSVQGGYEQYF	TGTGCCAGCAGCGTACAGGGGGGCTACGAGCAGTACTTC
TRBV6-2/TRBV6-3	15	.	TRBJ2-3	few	CASRRGRVPTDTQYF	TGTGCCAGCAGGCGGGGGCGGGTGCCCACAGATACGCAGTATTTT